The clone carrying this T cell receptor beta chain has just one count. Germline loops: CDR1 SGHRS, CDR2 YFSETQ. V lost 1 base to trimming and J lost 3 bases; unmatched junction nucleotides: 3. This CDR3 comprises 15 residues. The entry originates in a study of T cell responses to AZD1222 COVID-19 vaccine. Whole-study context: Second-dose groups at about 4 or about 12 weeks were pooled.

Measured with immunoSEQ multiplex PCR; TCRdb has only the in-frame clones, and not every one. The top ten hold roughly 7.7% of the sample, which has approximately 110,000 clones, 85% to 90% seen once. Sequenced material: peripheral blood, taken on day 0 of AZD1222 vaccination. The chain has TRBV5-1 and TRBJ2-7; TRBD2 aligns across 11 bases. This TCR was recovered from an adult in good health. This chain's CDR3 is CASSLTSGGFYEQYF. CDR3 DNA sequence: TGCGCCAGCAGCTTGACTAGCGGGGGTTTCTACGAGCAGTACTTC.